These 22 T cell receptor beta chains were all obtained from the same sample, sequenced in a study of T cells in women clearing cervical HPV infection. TCRdb keeps only in-frame clones here, not all; method: immunoSEQ multiplex PCR. The sample includes about 20,000 clones. Sequencing input: blood buffy coat. The receptors were gathered from a woman between 18 and 69 years old with a cervical HPV16 infection that either progressed to CIN3+ or cleared (not recorded which).

In the case of this clone: The read terminates 3 residues before the CDR3 end, so the remaining end is supplied by the germline J gene. The V call is TRBV7-9, the J call TRBJ2-5, with a tentative D call TRBD2 (7 bases). This CDR3 region has 15 residues. Trimming removed 2 bases at V and 1 base at J, with 11 bases between. Germline CDR1 SEHNR, CDR2 FQNEAQ (reference sequence). Here the CDR3 reads CASSLRGAFQETQYF. Incomplete CDR3 DNA: TGTGCCAGCAGCTTACGGGGGGCATTCCAAGAGACC.

With regard to this clone: The read ends 3 residues before the CDR3 terminus; that terminus is restored from the germline J gene. The chain joins TRBV5-1 to TRBJ2-3, with a possible D match to TRBD2 (6 bases). The germline gives CDR1 SGHRS, CDR2 YFSETQ. This CDR3 comprises 15 residues. The V end was cut by 0 bases, the J end by 5 bases, with 13 bases between. The CDR3 spells CASSLEGTQGDTQYF. Partial CDR3 DNA: TGCGCCAGCAGCTTGGAGGGGACTCAGGGAGATACG.

On this clone: The read gets to within 3 residues of the CDR3 end, and the germline J gene fills in the rest. J is TRBJ2-5 and V is TRBV27, with a weak D call TRBD2 (7 bases). This CDR3 region has 16 residues. Deletions cut 1 base from V and 5 bases from J, with 17 bases between. Germline V CDR1 and CDR2: MNHEY, SMNVEV (reference sequence). CDR3 bases read: TGTGCCAGCAGTTTATATGGCGGGGGCACATTGGAGACC. Protein: CASSLYGGGTLET. In full, the CDR3 is CASSLYGGGTLETQYF.

CDR3 DNA, as far as it was read: TGTGCCAGCTCACCATTTGGGGGGGACCTCTACGAG. It specifies CASSPFGGDLYE. The full CDR3 reads CASSPFGGDLYEQYF. The rearrangement links TRBV18 to TRBJ2-7, with 7 bases that match TRBD2. The read comes to an end 3 residues before the CDR3 does, leaving the germline J gene to fill in the end. Germline V gene data show CDR1 as KGHSH and CDR2 as LQKENI. The J segment lost 3 bases and the V segment lost 2 bases, leaving 7 bases of the junction unmatched. The CDR3 totals 15 residues.

By frequency, this clone is medium-sized. The CDR3 end lies 3 residues beyond the end of the read and is filled in from the germline J gene. The genes are TRBV18 and TRBJ1-6; D uncertain. Germline loops: CDR1 KGHSH, CDR2 LQKENI. There are 17 residues in the CDR3. V was trimmed by 0 bases and J by 9 bases, leaving 18 bases between them. CDR3 DNA (partial): TGTGCCAGCTCACCACCGGGCTCGCAGAGAACGAGTTCACCC. It codes for CASSPPGSQRTSSP. The CDR3, in full, reads CASSPPGSQRTSSPLHF.

This clone is labeled medium-sized based on frequency. From the germline J gene comes the end of the CDR3, since the read stops 3 residues before it. Other DNA sequences from this sample encode an identical CDR3 as well. This chain uses TRBV10-3 with TRBJ1-1; 9 bases fit TRBD1. This CDR3 contains 15 residues. V shed 5 bases, J shed 1 base, and the junction held 5 bases outside the gene matches. The germline V gene encodes CDR1 ENHRY and CDR2 SYGVKD. CDR3 loop: CAISTPGQGNTEAFF. The DNA read from the CDR3 is TGTGCCATCAGTACGCCGGGACAGGGGAACACTGAA.

Note on this clone: The read halts 3 residues ahead of the CDR3 end, with the missing end drawn from the germline J gene. The chain employs TRBV19 and TRBJ1-1, with D hard to call. V was trimmed by 6 bases and J by 2 bases, leaving 13 bases between them. CDR1 is LNHDA and CDR2 is SQIVND in the germline V gene (reference sequence). This CDR3 is built from 14 residues. Incomplete CDR3 DNA: TGTGCCAGTAGGTTCAGAAGTCTCAACACTGAA. It codes for CASRFRSLNTE. The complete CDR3 sequence is CASRFRSLNTEAFF.

As regards this clone: Sequencing ends 3 residues short of the CDR3 end; the germline J gene provides the rest. The V call is TRBV30, the J call TRBJ2-7, with 11 bases fitting TRBD1. V lost 2 bases to trimming and J lost 6 bases; unmatched junction nucleotides: 3. CDR3 length: 13 amino acids. Per germline, CDR1 GTSNPN and CDR2 SVGIG (reference sequence). The CDR3 spells CAWSSGTGGEQYF. The covered CDR3 bases are TGTGCCTGGAGTTCCGGGACAGGGGGCGAG.

Concerning this clone: The missing CDR3 end, 3 residues past where the read stops, is filled in from the germline J gene. This chain uses TRBV6-1 with TRBJ2-5; no clear D. V was trimmed by 0 bases and J by 4 bases, leaving 12 bases between them. Germline values: CDR1 MNHNS, CDR2 SASEGT. The CDR3 runs 15 residues. CDR3 in amino acids: CASSEARSQRETQYF. CDR3 bases read: TGTGCCAGCAGTGAAGCGCGGAGCCAGCGAGAGACC.

Remarks on this clone: The read falls 3 residues short of the CDR3 end, and the missing part is taken from the germline J gene. The V call is TRBV2, the J call TRBJ1-2; TRBD1 matches at 10 bases. The CDR3 is 13 amino acids. Trimming at V came to 5 bases and at J to 7 bases, leaving 4 bases not matched to a gene. The germline V gene encodes CDR1 SNHLY and CDR2 FYNNEI. The CDR3 bases that were read are TGTGCCAGCAGTCCTGACAGGGGGCCTGGC. Amino acid sequence: CASSPDRGPG. The whole CDR3 sequence reads CASSPDRGPGYTF.

Concerning this clone itself: The CDR3 end falls 3 residues outside the read, so it is completed with the germline J gene. The chain has TRBV20-1 and TRBJ1-1; TRBD1 matches 7 bases. This CDR3 has 13 amino acids. Germline values: CDR1 DFQATT, CDR2 SNEGSKA (reference sequence). The CDR3 DNA, read in part, is TGCAGTGCTTCCCTTTTTGGGACAGATGGG. Translation: CSASLFGTDG. The entire CDR3 is CSASLFGTDGAFF.

About this clone itself: One junction end does not reproduce the germline sequence, and a read error may be involved. The read ends 3 residues early relative to the CDR3; the germline J gene fills the gap. The chain uses TRBV7-9 and TRBJ2-3, with D maybe TRBD2 (7 bases). The CDR3 has 14 amino acids. Germline CDR1 and CDR2: SEHNR and FQNEAQ (reference sequence). The part of the CDR3 DNA that was read is TGTACCAGCAGCTTAAGGGGGGGAGCAGATACG. Translated: CTSSLRGGADT. The entire CDR3 protein reads CTSSLRGGADTQYF.

CDR3 region: CASSPGTSGYTEAFF. CDR3 DNA, as far as it was read: TGTGCCAGCTCACCCGGGACAAGTGGGTACACTGAA. The gene calls are TRBV18 and TRBJ1-1; D is perhaps TRBD1 (6 bases). Read sequence stops 3 residues before the CDR3 end, and the germline J gene provides the missing end. Germline loops: CDR1 KGHSH, CDR2 LQKENI. Trimming cost V 3 bases and J 3 bases, with 14 bases left between them. The CDR3 is 15 residues long.

The CDR3 reads CASSPNHRSGAHNEQFF. The CDR3 DNA, read in part, is TGTGCCAGCAGCCCAAACCACAGGAGCGGGGCCCACAATGAG. The rearrangement links TRBV7-3 to TRBJ2-1; the match to TRBD2 covers 7 bases. Coverage ceases 3 residues before the CDR3 finishes, and the germline J gene fills in the end. The CDR3 covers 17 residues. Germline V gene sequence: CDR1 SGHTA, CDR2 FQGTGA. V shed 5 bases and J 5 bases; nucleotides not matched to a gene: 15.

Details on this clone: Read coverage stops 3 residues before the CDR3 terminus; the germline J gene supplies the remainder. The chain employs TRBV19 and TRBJ1-2; D might be TRBD1 (5 bases). Germline V gene sequence: CDR1 LNHDA, CDR2 SQIVND (reference sequence). The CDR3 runs to 13 residues. With 2 bases removed from V and 7 bases from J, the gap between germline ends came to 11 bases. The covered CDR3 bases are TGTGCCAGTAGTATAAGAAGGGGTGTTGGC. It yields the protein CASSIRRGVG. The full-length CDR3 reads as CASSIRRGVGYTF.

As to this clone: The read gets to within 3 residues of the CDR3 end, and the germline J gene fills in the rest. The rearrangement uses TRBV20-1 and TRBJ2-3, with D possibly TRBD2 on 6 matching bases. Germline assignment: CDR1 DFQATT and CDR2 SNEGSKA (reference sequence). With 5 bases removed from V and 5 bases from J, the gap between germline ends came to 23 bases. The CDR3 length is 16 residues. The sequenced CDR3 bases are TGCAGTGCTGGAGGGGTAGCCTATAGTTTGGGAGATACG. It is translated as CSAGGVAYSLGDT. The CDR3 in its entirety is CSAGGVAYSLGDTQYF.

Points on this clone: Read data end 3 residues before the CDR3 end; the end is taken from the germline J gene. V is TRBV18 and J is TRBJ1-2, with a possible D match to TRBD1 (5 bases). The CDR3 is 12 residues long. Germline CDR1 reads KGHSH; CDR2 reads LQKENI. The CDR3 loop reads CASSPREDGYTF. CDR3 DNA, as far as it was read: TGTGCCAGCTCACCCAGGGAGGACGGC. The complete variable domain, with remaining parts taken from reference TRBV18 and TRBJ1-2, reads NAGVMQNPRHLVRRRGQEARLRCSPMKGHSHVYWYRQLPEEGLKFMVYLQKENIIDESGMPKERFSAEFPKEGPSILRIQQVVRGDSAAYFCASSPREDGYTFGSGTRLTVV.

As concerns this clone: From the germline J gene comes the end of the CDR3, since the read stops 3 residues before it. This sequence joins TRBV19 and TRBJ2-7; tentative D call: TRBD1 (6 bases). The V end lost 0 bases, the J end lost 1 base, and 10 bases lay between the germline ends. The germline gives CDR1 LNHDA, CDR2 SQIVND (reference sequence). The CDR3 runs 15 residues. The CDR3 DNA, read in part, is TGTGCCAGTAGTATAGATCTACAGGGTTCCTACGAG. This translates into CASSIDLQGSYE. The whole CDR3 protein reads CASSIDLQGSYEQYF.

This clone is deemed medium-sized by its frequency. Read coverage stops 3 residues before the CDR3 terminus; the germline J gene supplies the remainder. The chain has TRBV7-6 and TRBJ2-5; 12 nucleotides match TRBD2. This CDR3 has 14 residues. J gave up 4 bases and V 5 bases, and 2 bases lay outside the gene matches. Looked up from germline, CDR1 is SGHVS and CDR2 is FNYEAQ. CDR3: CASSPTSGGETQYF. The CDR3 DNA, read in part, is TGTGCCAGCAGCCCGACTAGCGGGGGAGAGACC.

As regards this clone: From the germline J gene comes the end of the CDR3, since the read stops 3 residues before it. The chain joins TRBV12-3 or TRBV12-4 to TRBJ2-7, with 8 bases lining up with TRBD1. This CDR3 spans 14 amino acids. The J segment lost 6 bases and the V segment lost 6 bases, leaving 10 bases of the junction unmatched. CDR3 amino acids: CASRKDRVSSEQYF. The CDR3 DNA, read in part, is TGTGCCAGCAGAAAGGACAGGGTAAGCTCCGAG.

On this clone itself: Coverage ceases 3 residues before the CDR3 finishes, and the germline J gene fills in the end. The chain uses TRBV7-2 and TRBJ1-2; tentative D call: TRBD1 (6 bases). Germline CDR1 is SGHTA and CDR2 is FQGNSA. The CDR3 spans 15 residues. V shed 4 bases and J shed 0 bases, with 12 bases lying between them. The sequenced part of the CDR3 DNA is TGTGCCAGCAGCTGGCGCAGGGACACTAACTATGGC. Its protein is CASSWRRDTNYG. The full CDR3 protein is CASSWRRDTNYGYTF. The whole variable domain, remainder taken from reference TRBV7-2 and TRBJ1-2, is GAGVSQSPSNKVTEKGKDVELRCDPISGHTALYWYRQSLGQGLEFLIYFQGNSAPDKSGLPSDRFSAERTGGSVSTLTIQRTQQEDSAVYLCASSWRRDTNYGYTFGSGTRLTVV.

The CDR3 loop reads CASSLRLAGGTDTQYF. CDR3 bases read: TGTGCCAGCAGCTTGCGGTTGGCGGGGGGCACAGATACG. The chain employs TRBV5-4 and TRBJ2-3; 7 nucleotides agree with TRBD2. The DNA ends 3 residues before the CDR3 does, and the rest of the CDR3 is filled in from the germline J gene. CDR1 is SGHNT, CDR2 YYREEE, per germline (reference sequence). V lost 1 base to trimming and J lost 1 base; unmatched junction nucleotides: 6. The CDR3 covers 16 residues.